The 30 T cell receptor beta chains below come from one sample, sequenced in a study of blood T cell repertoires in COVID-19. TCRdb's copy holds only in-frame clones and misses some; the assay was immunoSEQ multiplex PCR. In the table there are roughly 400,000 clones, 90% of which are singletons. The source material was PBMCs or T cells enriched from blood (not recorded which). These receptor sequences come from a man aged 18 to 29 who had recovered from COVID-19.

This chain connects TRBV7-8 to TRBJ1-1; TRBD1 agrees at 8 bases. J was trimmed by 8 bases and V by 1 base; bases with no gene match: 3. In germline, CDR1 is SGHVS, CDR2 FQNEAQ. CDR3 length: 13 residues. CDR3 nucleotides: TGTGCCAGCAGCTTAGGCCGGGACAGGGAAGCTTTCTTT. It encodes CASSLGRDREAFF.

This chain uses TRBV3-1 (or the pseudogene TRBV3-2) with TRBJ2-2; the D gene is possibly TRBD2 (5 bases). The ends were cut back, 5 bases at V and 1 base at J, with 8 bases in the middle. CDR1 and CDR2 from the germline V gene are LGHDT and YNNKEL (reference sequence). The CDR3 is 14 amino acids. CDR3 sequence: CASSYSENTGELFF. In DNA form, the CDR3 reads TGTGCCAGCAGCTATAGCGAGAACACCGGGGAGCTGTTTTTT.

The gene calls are TRBV18 and TRBJ1-1; D call uncertain. CDR3 length: 16 amino acids. The V gene's germline CDR1 is KGHSH and CDR2 LQKENI. V lost 2 bases and J 4 bases, leaving 17 bases between the germline ends. For the CDR3, the DNA is TGTGCCAGCTCACCATTTCCTGGAGGCGGCGGCACTGAAGCTTTCTTT. Its protein is CASSPFPGGGGTEAFF.

The chain uses TRBV2 and TRBJ1-2; 7 nucleotides match TRBD1. Germline values: CDR1 SNHLY, CDR2 FYNNEI. This CDR3 is 16 amino acids long. V shed 2 bases and J 4 bases; nucleotides not matched to a gene: 10. CDR3 sequence reads: CASSETPGGFGYGYTF. CDR3 nucleotides: TGTGCCAGCAGTGAAACCCCAGGGGGATTCGGCTATGGCTACACCTTC.

V and J are TRBV11-2 and TRBJ1-5; 8 bases agree with TRBD1. J gave up 4 bases and V 5 bases, and 4 bases lay outside the gene matches. Germline CDR1 SGHAT, CDR2 FQNNGV. The CDR3 runs to 14 residues. The CDR3 sequence is CASSQQGGNQPQHF. The CDR3 DNA sequence: TGTGCCAGCAGCCAACAGGGGGGGAATCAGCCCCAGCATTTT.

V usage is TRBV4-1 and J usage is TRBJ2-7, with 9 bases aligning to TRBD1. This CDR3 spans 16 amino acids. Germline values: CDR1 MGHRA, CDR2 YSYEKL. The V and J ends lost 2 bases and 2 bases, in that order; junction bases with no gene match: 7. CDR3 protein: CASSQLQGQGPYEQYF. The CDR3 region has the DNA TGCGCCAGCAGCCAACTCCAGGGACAGGGCCCCTACGAGCAGTACTTC.

Only one count was recorded for this clone. The chain has TRBV28 and TRBJ2-7, with no clear D. The CDR3 loop spans 12 amino acids. V lost 10 bases and J lost 2, with 12 bases in between. Per germline, CDR1 MDHEN and CDR2 SYDVKM. The DNA for the CDR3 is TGTGCCACCGACACCTCCACCTACGAGCAGTACTTC. This sequence encodes CATDTSTYEQYF.

A remark on this clone: Other nucleotide sequences from this sample produce the same CDR3. The rearrangement joins TRBV7-9 to TRBJ2-3; 10 nucleotides agree with TRBD2. The CDR3 length is 15 residues. Looked up from germline, CDR1 is SEHNR and CDR2 is FQNEAQ (reference sequence). J gave up 1 base and V 4 bases, and 2 bases lay outside the gene matches. The DNA for the CDR3 is TGTGCCAGCAGCTACCTAGCGGGGGGCACAGATACGCAGTATTTT. Translated, it gives CASSYLAGGTDTQYF.

The table lists this clone with a count of one. The chain joins TRBV5-1 to TRBJ2-1; tentative D call: TRBD2 (7 bases). The V and J ends lost 2 bases and 8 bases respectively, with 11 bases between them. Germline V gene data show CDR1 as SGHRS and CDR2 as YFSETQ. CDR3 length: 13 amino acids. CDR3 sequence reads: CASSFWGGYEQFF. The DNA for the CDR3 is TGCGCCAGCAGCTTTTGGGGGGGCTATGAGCAGTTCTTC.

This chain joins TRBV6-5 and TRBJ1-2; 7 bases fit TRBD1. Losses at the gene ends were 6 bases for V and 8 bases for J; bases not matched to a gene: 9. The CDR3 extends over 13 amino acids. CDR1 and CDR2 (germline): MNHEY, SVGAGI. CDR3 DNA sequence: TGTGCCAGCAGAACTGACAGGGACCGCGGCTACACCTTC. It yields the protein CASRTDRDRGYTF.

V and J are TRBV5-1 and TRBJ2-6; D is possibly TRBD2 (5 bases). Germline lookup yields CDR1 SGHRS and CDR2 YFSETQ. Trimming pared 0 bases from V and 2 bases from J, leaving 6 bases between. The CDR3 length is 15 residues. DNA for the CDR3: TGCGCCAGCAGCTTGGACGGGACTGGGGCCAACGTCCTGACTTTC. It is translated as CASSLDGTGANVLTF. Drawing the rest from reference TRBV5-1 and TRBJ2-6, the complete variable domain is KAGVTQTPRYLIKTRGQQVTLSCSPISGHRSVSWYQQTPGQGLQFLFEYFSETQRNKGNFPGRFSGRQFSNSRSEMNVSTLELGDSALYLCASSLDGTGANVLTFGAGSRLTVL.

The chain couples TRBV28 to TRBJ2-1; D possibly corresponds to TRBD2 (5 bases). There are 13 residues in the CDR3. The V gene's germline CDR1 is MDHEN and CDR2 SYDVKM. V lost 3 bases and J 7 bases, leaving 10 bases between the germline ends. The CDR3, as DNA: TGTGCCAGCAGTTTTATAAGGAGGAATGAGCAGTTCTTC. Protein sequence: CASSFIRRNEQFF.

This clone has a count of ten or more. J is TRBJ2-1 and V is TRBV7-2; TRBD2 matches at 12 bases. The V and J ends lost 1 base and 15 bases, in that order; junction bases with no gene match: 10. Germline assignment: CDR1 SGHTA and CDR2 FQGNSA. The CDR3 runs to 15 residues. In DNA form, the CDR3 reads TGTGCCAGCAGCTTAGGCCTAGCGGGGGGGCCCAAGGTGTTCTTC. It yields the protein CASSLGLAGGPKVFF.

The chain uses TRBV6-1 and TRBJ2-3; a weak D match, TRBD1 (6 bases). Germline values: CDR1 MNHNS, CDR2 SASEGT. V was clipped by 6 bases and J by 0 bases, with 22 bases between them. CDR3 size: 18 residues. The CDR3 nucleotides are TGTGCCAGCAGGGAACGTAGACAGGACCGGACTAGCACAGATACGCAGTATTTT. Amino acids: CASRERRQDRTSTDTQYF.

The chain links TRBV29-1 to TRBJ1-2; TRBD1 is a possible D gene (6 bases). The CDR3 consists of 14 residues. CDR1 is SQVTM, CDR2 ANQGSEA, per germline. The germline V and J ends were trimmed by 0 bases and 4 bases, with 12 bases remaining between them. The CDR3 is CSVEEIGQPYGYTF. In nucleotides, the CDR3 is TGCAGCGTTGAAGAAATAGGACAGCCCTATGGCTACACCTTC.

The chain couples TRBV29-1 to TRBJ1-1; TRBD1 is a possible D gene (5 bases). From germline, CDR1 is SQVTM and CDR2 ANQGSEA. The CDR3 loop spans 11 amino acids. Trimming removed 6 bases at V and 3 bases at J, with 8 bases between. This CDR3 is CSVRGDTEAFF. Written as DNA, the CDR3 is TGCAGCGTACGGGGGGACACTGAAGCTTTCTTT.

J is TRBJ1-1 and V is TRBV5-1; 8 nucleotides match TRBD1. The CDR3 has 16 amino acids. Trimming at V came to 7 bases and at J to 2 bases, leaving 13 bases not matched to a gene. Per germline, CDR1 SGHRS and CDR2 YFSETQ. The CDR3 DNA reads TGCGCCAGCGGCGCAGGACAGGGCCTAGTAAACACTGAAGCTTTCTTT. Amino acid sequence: CASGAGQGLVNTEAFF.

This clone was seen more than once but under ten times. V usage is TRBV19 and J usage is TRBJ2-5; D gene ambiguous. V lost 4 bases and J lost 7, with 7 bases in between. There are 11 residues in the CDR3. Germline assignment: CDR1 LNHDA and CDR2 SQIVND (reference sequence). The CDR3 coding sequence is TGTGCCAGTAGTAGCCCAGGGACCCAGTACTTC. Translation: CASSSPGTQYF.

This rearrangement joins TRBV5-5 to TRBJ1-1, with TRBD1 matching over 11 bases. The V segment lost 4 bases and the J segment 6 bases; nucleotides outside the gene matches: 8. The length of the CDR3 is 15 residues. Germline lookup yields CDR1 SGHKS and CDR2 YYEKEE (reference sequence). Here the CDR3 reads CASSHYRDRGSEAFF. For the CDR3, the DNA is TGTGCCAGCAGCCATTACCGGGACAGGGGGTCTGAAGCTTTCTTT.

V usage is TRBV3-1 (or the pseudogene TRBV3-2) and J usage is TRBJ1-6, with D possibly matching TRBD1 (6 bases). V was trimmed by 0 bases and J by 8 bases, leaving 11 bases between them. Germline V gene data show CDR1 as LGHDT and CDR2 as YNNKEL (reference sequence). The CDR3 covers 15 residues. DNA of the CDR3: TGTGCCAGCAGCCAAGATACGGGGGGCTATTCACCCCTCCACTTT. Protein product: CASSQDTGGYSPLHF.

The DNA for the CDR3 is TGTGCCAGCAGTCGCGAAGACAGGGTAGCAGCTTTCTTT. The encoded protein is CASSREDRVAAFF. The chain combines TRBV2 with TRBJ1-1; TRBD1 agrees at 7 bases. V was pared by 5 bases and J by 10 bases, with 10 bases of the junction left unmatched. Germline V gives CDR1 SNHLY, CDR2 FYNNEI. This CDR3 spans 13 amino acids.

This sequence joins TRBV2 and TRBJ1-2; perhaps TRBD1 as D (5 bases). Trimming left V 3 bases short and J 6 bases short, with 14 bases between. The CDR3 covers 14 residues. The germline gives CDR1 SNHLY, CDR2 FYNNEI. CDR3 amino acids: CASSDLGRVNGYTF. CDR3 nucleotides: TGTGCCAGCAGTGATTTAGGCAGGGTCAATGGCTACACCTTC. Based on the CDR3 plus reference TRBV2 and TRBJ1-2, the full variable domain is EPEVTQTPSHQVTQMGQEVILRCVPISNHLYFYWYRQILGQKVEFLVSFYNNEISEKSEIFDDQFSVERPDGSNFTLKIRSTKLEDSAMYFCASSDLGRVNGYTFGSGTRLTVV.

This chain connects TRBV5-1 to TRBJ1-2; 7 bases agree with TRBD1. The CDR3 contains 15 residues. J lost 2 bases, V lost 4 bases, and 8 bases had no gene match. Germline assignment: CDR1 SGHRS and CDR2 YFSETQ. CDR3 nucleotides: TGCGCCAGCAGCAAAGACAGGGACCTCAACTATGGCTACACCTTC. Protein sequence: CASSKDRDLNYGYTF.

The chain couples TRBV5-8 to TRBJ2-7; 14 nucleotides line up with TRBD2. The V gene's germline CDR1 is SGHTS and CDR2 YDEGEE. The V segment lost 6 bases and the J segment 2 bases; nucleotides outside the gene matches: 4. The CDR3 is 15 amino acids. The CDR3 loop reads CASTRLAGGTYEQYF. The DNA of the CDR3 is TGTGCCAGCACCAGACTAGCGGGGGGGACCTACGAGCAGTACTTC.

This clone was observed a handful of times. J is TRBJ2-1 and V is TRBV5-4; TRBD1 matches 7 bases. Germline V CDR1 and CDR2: SGHNT, YYREEE (reference sequence). The CDR3 has 15 amino acids. V gave up 3 bases and J gave up 4 bases; unmatched junction bases: 7. The CDR3 reads CASSYVGDSYNEQFF. The CDR3 nucleotides are TGTGCCAGCAGCTACGTAGGGGACAGTTACAATGAGCAGTTCTTC.

The chain recombines TRBV7-3 with TRBJ1-1, with D possibly being TRBD1 (6 bases). Deletions cut 3 bases from V and 7 bases from J, with 21 bases between. CDR3 size: 16 residues. Germline lookup yields CDR1 SGHTA and CDR2 FQGTGA. This CDR3 is CASSLENIRGSGEAFF. In nucleotides, the CDR3 is TGTGCCAGCAGCTTGGAAAATATCAGGGGATCAGGTGAAGCTTTCTTT.

This clone was counted many times. This chain uses TRBV12-3 or TRBV12-4 with TRBJ2-5; D uncertain. The CDR3 is 13 amino acids. The V end was cut by 3 bases, the J end by 4 bases, with 9 bases between. In DNA form, the CDR3 reads TGTGCCAGCAGTTTGAGGCAAGGAGAGACCCAGTACTTC. Translated, it gives CASSLRQGETQYF.

This clone was recorded only once. This rearrangement joins TRBV3-1 (or the pseudogene TRBV3-2) to TRBJ1-6; a possible D gene is TRBD1 (6 bases). Germline V gene data show CDR1 as LGHDT and CDR2 as YNNKEL (reference sequence). The CDR3 has 17 amino acids. V gave up 1 base and J gave up 0 bases, with 10 bases separating them. Written as DNA, the CDR3 is TGTGCCAGCAGCCAAGCTGGGGGCCGCTCCTATAATTCACCCCTCCACTTT. It specifies CASSQAGGRSYNSPLHF.

This clone was recorded only once. The J gene is TRBJ1-6, the V gene TRBV20-1, with TRBD1 as a possible D gene (6 bases). Germline lookup yields CDR1 DFQATT and CDR2 SNEGSKA (reference sequence). The CDR3 has 13 amino acids. The ends were cut back, 3 bases at V and 9 bases at J, with 12 bases in the middle. The CDR3: CSASQGGGSPLHF. The CDR3 nucleotides are TGCAGTGCTAGTCAGGGAGGGGGTTCACCCCTCCACTTT.

The chain employs TRBV9 and TRBJ2-1; possibly TRBD2 for D (6 bases). The CDR3 extends over 17 amino acids. Per germline, CDR1 SGDLS and CDR2 YYNGEE. V lost 3 bases to trimming and J lost 5 bases, with 21 bases between them. This chain's CDR3 is CASSERDSLRGNNEQFF. Written as DNA, the CDR3 is TGTGCCAGCAGCGAGAGGGACTCTTTAAGGGGAAACAATGAGCAGTTCTTC.